The clone carrying this T cell receptor beta chain was detected once. Pregnant or lactating patients were excluded, as were those with uncontrolled infection or other autoimmune disease. Fresh peripheral blood, around 9.5 ml, yielded the PBMCs. Per the germline V gene, CDR1 is SGDLS and CDR2 is YYNGEE. V lost 3 bases, J lost 5 bases, and 6 bases stayed unmatched. The CDR3 covers 14 residues. Amplified TCR beta CDR3 regions derived from RNA transcripts. During a first-round RT-PCR of the TCR CDR3, the HTBI primer set was used. TCRdb reprocessed the multiplex PCR reads via MiXCR and lists one record per CDR3 protein. Among around 300,000 distinct CDR3 sequences listed, 13% to 15% were seen once. These data belong to a study of T cells in Graves' hyperthyroidism and ophthalmopathy.

The sequence derives from a woman between 45 and 65 years old with Graves' hyperthyroidism that later progressed to Graves' ophthalmopathy. The chain couples TRBV9 to TRBJ1-1, with TRBD1 matching over 8 bases. Sequencing was carried out using blood. This CDR3 reads CASSETGERTEAFF. CDR3 in DNA: TGTGCCAGCAGCGAGACAGGGGAGCGGACTGAAGCTTTCTTT.